The sequence of this T cell receptor beta chain was determined in a study of CD39 and CD103 CD8 tumor-infiltrating T cells. Study observations and caveats: Top 30 DP CD8 TIL clonotypes covered 56-86% of repertoire. DP TIL clonotypes were rarely found in blood or uninvolved lymph node.

The CDR3 is 17 amino acids. CDR1 is ENHRY and CDR2 is SYGVKD in the germline V gene. V shed 6 bases and J shed 0 bases, with 19 bases lying between them. No therapy was ongoing when samples were collected. Memory CD8 T cells were sorted as CD8+CD4-CD45RA-, any CCR7 status. Sequencing was performed with immunoSEQ multiplex PCR; in TCRdb, only in-frame clones are kept and a portion is missing. The sample lists roughly 15,000 clones; about 90% were seen once. On this clone: The antigen is unknown.

Sequenced: CD8+ T cells sorted from blood. Subset described: total memory CD8 T cells (CD45RA-CCR7+/-) from blood or uninvolved lymph node. This TCR derives from a human donor with head and neck squamous cell carcinoma. This chain connects TRBV10-3 to TRBJ2-3; the D gene is possibly TRBD1 (6 bases). CDR3 region: CAISPVVGQPSTDTQYF. CDR3 bases: TGTGCCATCAGCCCCGTAGTCGGACAGCCTAGCACAGATACGCAGTATTTT.